A selection of T cell receptor beta chains follows, all from one sample in a study of identical twins. TCRdb reprocessed the 5' RACE reads via MiXCR and lists one record per CDR3 protein. This sample yields roughly 1,500,000 distinct CDR3 sequences, of which around 33% are seen a single time; around 0.25% belongs to the top ten. Sequencing was done on a sample of cord blood. The receptors shown here come from a newborn girl in good health. CDR3s include the opening cysteine and the closing phenylalanine or tryptophan. A D gene is named only where the DNA matches it firmly. The listing skips clone size in some rows; elsewhere it reads once, few, many or a size class.

J | size | length | V | D | CDR3 | DNA
TRBJ1-1 | NA | 16 | TRBV24-1 | TRBD1 | CATSDSSGTGGTEAFF | TGTGCCACCAGTGATTCTTCCGGGACAGGGGGCACTGAAGCTTTCTTT
TRBJ2-2 | NA | 16 | TRBV28 | TRBD1 | CASSFEDRAFTGELFF | TGTGCCAGCAGTTTCGAGGACAGGGCGTTTACCGGGGAGCTGTTTTTT
TRBJ2-1 | many | 14 | TRBV5-1 | TRBD2 | CASKGGGYYNEQFF | TGCGCCAGCAAGGGCGGGGGGTACTACAATGAGCAGTTCTTC
TRBJ2-1 | NA | 17 | TRBV9 | TRBD2 | CASSLRGGGGGYNEQFF | TGTGCCAGCAGCCTTCGGGGGGGGGGAGGCGGTTACAATGAGCAGTTCTTC
TRBJ2-7 | NA | 11 | TRBV2 | NA | CASREVIAQYF | TGTGCCAGCAGGGAGGTTATAGCGCAGTACTTC
TRBJ1-2 | many | 16 | TRBV12-3/TRBV12-4 | TRBD1 | CASSLGGQSNNYGYTF | TGTGCCAGCAGTTTGGGGGGACAGTCTAATAACTATGGCTACACCTTC
TRBJ2-7 | few | 17 | TRBV4-2 | TRBD2 | CASSQVGAGGLYYEQYF | TGTGCCAGCAGCCAAGTTGGCGCGGGAGGGCTGTACTACGAGCAGTACTTC
TRBJ1-4 | many | 14 | TRBV5-1 | TRBD1 | CASSSGTGGEKLFF | TGTGCCAGCAGTTCCGGGACAGGGGGCGAAAAACTGTTTTTT
TRBJ2-1 | few | 15 | TRBV2 | TRBD1 | CASSKRDRVLNEQFF | TGTGCCAGCAGTAAACGGGACAGGGTCTTGAATGAGCAGTTCTTC
TRBJ2-7 | few | 14 | TRBV20-1 | TRBD2 | CSAPPGLPSYEQYF | TGCAGTGCTCCCCCGGGACTACCCTCCTACGAGCAGTACTTC
TRBJ2-7 | few | 15 | TRBV25-1 | TRBD1 | CASSEWRTGGYEQYF | TGTGCCAGCAGTGAATGGAGGACAGGGGGCTACGAGCAGTACTTC
TRBJ2-4 | few | 15 | TRBV10-3 | TRBD2 | CAISARLAGKNIQYF | TGTGCCATCAGTGCACGACTAGCGGGCAAAAACATTCAGTACTTC
TRBJ2-7 | NA | 14 | TRBV12-3/TRBV12-4 | NA | CASSSADWAYEQYF | TGTGCCAGCAGCTCAGCCGACTGGGCCTACGAGCAGTACTTC
TRBJ2-7 | NA | 15 | TRBV30 | TRBD1 | CAWSPGQGSSYEQYF | TGTGCCTGGAGCCCCGGACAGGGGAGCTCCTACGAGCAGTACTTC
TRBJ1-1 | NA | 13 | TRBV4-2 | NA | CASSHQKITEAFF | TGTGCCAGCAGCCACCAGAAGATAACTGAAGCTTTCTTT
TRBJ1-2 | NA | 15 | TRBV5-1 | TRBD1 | CASSLAPGTGRAYTF | TGCGCCAGCAGCTTGGCCCCCGGGACAGGGAGAGCCTACACCTTC
TRBJ2-1 | few | 15 | TRBV14 | NA | CASSPRLGPYNEQFF | TGTGCCAGCAGCCCGAGACTAGGGCCCTACAATGAGCAGTTCTTC
TRBJ2-5 | NA | 15 | TRBV29-1 | TRBD1 | CSVGGQGIPYNEQYF | TGCAGCGTCGGGGGACAGGGGATCCCCTACAATGAGCAGTACTTC